Shown below are 15 T cell receptor beta chains from a single sample sequenced in a study of blood T cell repertoires in COVID-19. Assay: immunoSEQ multiplex PCR; the TCRdb copy retains only in-frame clones and omits some. The data contain 100,000 to 150,000 clones, 88% of them singletons. Material: peripheral blood. The receptors derive from a human donor in a cohort sampled during active COVID-19.

CDR3 coding DNA: TGTGCCAGCAGCACCTACAGGGAGAGAAACGAGCAGTACTTC. Encoded protein: CASSTYRERNEQYF. This chain joins TRBV11-2 and TRBJ2-7; tentative D call: TRBD1 (6 bases). V was pared by 5 bases and J by 5 bases, with 16 bases between. This CDR3 has 14 amino acids. Germline values: CDR1 SGHAT, CDR2 FQNNGV.

The chain employs TRBV20-1 and TRBJ1-1, with TRBD1 as a possible D gene (5 bases). The germline CDR1 and CDR2 sequences are DFQATT and SNEGSKA (reference sequence). The length of the CDR3 is 11 residues. Trimming left V 0 bases short and J 10 bases short, with 9 bases between. The CDR3 spells CSARDKGSAFF. In DNA, the CDR3 is TGCAGTGCTAGAGATAAGGGGTCAGCTTTCTTT.

The chain uses TRBV11-2 and TRBJ1-2; 7 bases line up with TRBD1. There are 15 residues in the CDR3. CDR1 is SGHAT and CDR2 is FQNNGV in the germline V gene. V shed 5 bases, J shed 0 bases, and the junction held 6 bases outside the gene matches. The CDR3 DNA is TGTGCCAGCAGCGCCCGACAGGGCTCTAACTATGGCTACACCTTC. Translated: CASSARQGSNYGYTF.

As for this clone: The same CDR3 arises from other DNA sequences in this sample as well. The rearrangement links TRBV7-6 to TRBJ1-1; 9 nucleotides line up with TRBD1. V lost 3 bases, J lost 2 bases, and 1 base stayed unmatched. Germline CDR1 reads SGHVS; CDR2 reads FNYEAQ. The CDR3 is made up of 14 amino acids. CDR3 protein: CASSLGQGNTEAFF. The DNA for the CDR3 is TGTGCCAGCAGCTTGGGACAGGGTAACACTGAAGCTTTCTTT.

The rearrangement links TRBV7-2 to TRBJ2-5, with TRBD1 identical over 11 bases. The CDR3 spans 14 residues. Unmatched junction bases numbered 5, after V lost 4 bases and J lost 7 bases. Germline CDR1 and CDR2: SGHTA and FQGNSA. Here the CDR3 DNA reads TGTGCCAGCAGCTCCGGGACAGGGGGAACGACCCAGTACTTC. Encoded protein: CASSSGTGGTTQYF.

This clone was observed once. CDR3 region: CASSPLAGGTTGELFF. The CDR3 DNA reads as TGTGCCAGCTCACCATTAGCGGGGGGCACCACCGGGGAGCTGTTTTTT. The V gene is TRBV18, the J gene TRBJ2-2; the match to TRBD2 covers 10 bases. V lost 2 bases, J lost 4 bases, and 4 bases stayed unmatched. This CDR3 spans 16 amino acids. Germline V gene sequence: CDR1 KGHSH, CDR2 LQKENI.

The sample holds a few counts of this clone. This rearrangement joins TRBV19 to TRBJ2-7; 9 bases fit TRBD1. Trimming took 4 bases from V and 12 from J; bases not matched to a gene: 10. The CDR3 consists of 13 residues. Germline V gives CDR1 LNHDA, CDR2 SQIVND (reference sequence). The CDR3 sequence is CASSTSRTGDPYF. CDR3 bases: TGTGCCAGTAGTACCTCTAGGACAGGGGACCCGTACTTC.

The CDR3, as DNA: TGTGCCAGTACGGTAGCGGGAGAAGTATCCAATGAGCAGTTCTTC. Its translation: CASTVAGEVSNEQFF. The chain joins TRBV19 to TRBJ2-1; 9 bases align to TRBD2. The CDR3 is 15 amino acids. The germline V gene encodes CDR1 LNHDA and CDR2 SQIVND (reference sequence). J was trimmed by 6 bases and V by 7 bases; bases with no gene match: 10.

The chain carries TRBV5-6 and TRBJ2-7; D call uncertain. There are 13 residues in the CDR3. Trimming shortened V by 2 bases and J by 2 bases, and 8 bases separated the two germline ends. Germline V gene data show CDR1 as SGHDT and CDR2 as YYEEEE. In DNA form, the CDR3 reads TGTGCCAGCAGCTTATCCCCTACCTACGAGCAGTACTTC. Protein sequence: CASSLSPTYEQYF. The whole variable domain, remainder taken from reference TRBV5-6 and TRBJ2-7, is DAGVTQSPTHLIKTRGQQVTLRCSPKSGHDTVSWYQQALGQGPQFIFQYYEEEERQRGNFPDRFSGHQFPNYSSELNVNALLLGDSALYLCASSLSPTYEQYFGPGTRLTVT.

The rearrangement links TRBV25-1 to TRBJ2-5, with 10 bases identical to TRBD1. The trim removed 1 base at V and 6 bases at J, leaving 14 bases unmatched. The CDR3 is made up of 18 amino acids. Germline V gene sequence: CDR1 MGHDK, CDR2 SYGVNS. The CDR3 spells CASSEWRTGGENVKTQYF. DNA for the CDR3: TGTGCCAGCAGTGAATGGCGGACAGGGGGGGAGAACGTGAAGACCCAGTACTTC.

The J gene is TRBJ2-5, the V gene TRBV18, with TRBD2 matching 7 bases. The germline V gene encodes CDR1 KGHSH and CDR2 LQKENI. This CDR3 comprises 15 residues. V lost 5 bases and J lost 5; bases outside the gene matches: 11. DNA of the CDR3: TGTGCCAGCTCAACACTAGCGAGGATGGGGGAGACCCAGTACTTC. Translated: CASSTLARMGETQYF.

J is TRBJ2-1 and V is TRBV19, with TRBD2 matching over 11 bases. V trimming: 1 base; J trimming: 10 bases; junction bases outside the gene matches: 3. The CDR3 contains 14 residues. Germline lookup yields CDR1 LNHDA and CDR2 SQIVND (reference sequence). CDR3 sequence reads: CASSIGLAGLEQFF. Here the CDR3 DNA reads TGTGCCAGTAGTATAGGACTAGCGGGATTAGAGCAGTTCTTC. Filled out from reference TRBV19 and TRBJ2-1, the complete variable domain reads DGGITQSPKYLFRKEGQNVTLSCEQNLNHDAMYWYRQDPGQGLRLIYYSQIVNDFQKGDIAEGYSVSREKKESFPLTVTSAQKNPTAFYLCASSIGLAGLEQFFGPGTRLTVL.

Points on this clone: The junction departs from the called germline gene at one end, perhaps through a read error. The V gene is TRBV7-7, the J gene TRBJ2-5; D is possibly TRBD2 (6 bases). Germline V gene sequence: CDR1 SSHAT, CDR2 FNYEAQ (reference sequence). The CDR3 length is 13 residues. CDR3 protein: CASSQPSGETQYF. CDR3 bases: TGTGCTAGCAGCCAGCCGAGCGGGGAGACCCAGTACTTC.

The V call is TRBV11-3, the J call TRBJ2-1; possibly TRBD2 for D (7 bases). Trimming took off 1 base at V and 5 bases at J, with 9 bases between the two ends. CDR1 is SGHNT, CDR2 YENEEA, per germline. The CDR3 runs to 14 residues. The CDR3 DNA sequence: TGTGCCAGCAGCTTAGCGGGGGGCCACAATGAGCAGTTCTTC. Its protein is CASSLAGGHNEQFF.

The J gene is TRBJ1-3, the V gene TRBV19; D is ambiguous. CDR1 is LNHDA, CDR2 SQIVND, per germline (reference sequence). Trimming left V 8 bases short and J 0 bases short, with 11 bases between. CDR3 length equals 14 residues. The CDR3 region has the DNA TGTGCCAGTTCCCGCGGCAGCTCTGGAAACACCATATATTTT. Translated: CASSRGSSGNTIYF.